The entry that follows covers one T cell receptor (beta chain) sequence. Antigen specificity is unknown. The sample comes from a study of post-analysis software for immune sequencing data. Study in general: There were relapsing-remitting, secondary progressive and progressive-relapsing multiple sclerosis among the disease courses included.

Unique molecular identifiers were built into the TCR beta cDNA libraries. TCRdb redid the calling of the PCR reads with MiXCR, one entry per CDR3 protein. The sample has over 150,000 distinct CDR3 sequences, around 34% seen once. The CDR3 has 12 amino acids. Germline V gene sequence: CDR1 LNHNV, CDR2 YYDKDF (reference sequence). The ends lost 3 bases at V and 8 bases at J; junction bases unmatched: 3. Study outcomes and limitations: TRBV5-6, TRBV5-1 and TRBV20-1 belonged to a set of five TRBV segments that were more frequent in patients than controls. The study found significantly lower normalized Chao1 diversity in multiple sclerosis patients than in controls. Samples made in the same batch grouped tightly together by F measure.

Sequences were derived from blood, sampled after autologous hematopoietic stem cell transplantation. The TCR comes from a girl under 18 with multiple sclerosis. The chain carries TRBV15 and TRBJ1-1; 7 bases are shared with TRBD1. The CDR3 DNA sequence: TGTGCCACCAGCAGGCCGGGACAGGAAGCTTTCTTT. Residues: CATSRPGQEAFF.